Sequencing of this T cell receptor beta chain was carried out in a study of T cell responses to AZD1222 COVID-19 vaccine. Of note for this clone: The target antigen is unknown.

The protocol was immunoSEQ multiplex PCR, while the TCRdb copy is restricted to in-frame clones and leaves out a portion. The table shows about 160,000 clones, with around 94% occurring only once. Second doses were pooled across both intervals (about 4 or about 12 weeks). The CDR3 length is 13 residues. V lost 7 bases and J 0 bases, leaving 7 bases between the germline ends. The germline V gene encodes CDR1 SNHLY and CDR2 FYNNEI. Study outcomes and limitations: White British ancestry dominated among donors, who included more females, and clonal diversity was possibly underestimated. Repertoire samples came only from after the peak T cell response. Dominant at 160-218 and 743-854, vaccine-associated CD4 TCRs also spanned spike.

The sequence came from an adult who received the AZD1222 COVID-19 vaccine. The chain uses TRBV2 and TRBJ1-5, with a tentative D call TRBD1 (5 bases). The input for sequencing was peripheral blood, taken 28 days after the second AZD1222 dose. CDR3 nucleotides: TGTGCCAGCAAAGGGGATAGCAATCAGCCCCAGCATTTT. Translated: CASKGDSNQPQHF.